This T cell receptor beta chain originates from a study of CD8+CD57+ T cells in acquired aplastic anemia (dated by TCRdb to the late 2010s). At the level of the whole study: Extracted DNA from sorted CD4+ and CD8+ cells averaged around 3.4 ug, ranging from roughly 0.17 to 27.4 ug. CD8+CD57+ expansion was defined as a frequency above the mean frequency observed in healthy subjects. What the research found in general, with its limitations: CD8+ Simpson's diversity did not differ significantly between patients and healthy controls (P=0.060). Although 25 to 30 CD8+ CDR3 sequences were shared by patients and controls, these sequences appeared highly expressed in patients and within the immunodominant clones of patients.

CDR1 and CDR2 (SGHKS, YYEKEE) derive from the germline V gene (reference sequence). From the cysteine through the phenylalanine, the CDR3 covers 16 amino acids. The sequence is cut down to CDR3 DNA, 48 bases in frame from base 1. V is trimmed back by 0 bases and J by 4 bases, and the junction contains 7 bases that no gene match accounts for. Genomic DNA served as template for TCR beta VDJ combination and CDR3 sequence profiling. An Illumina HiSeq 2000 was the platform used for TCR repertoire sequencing. The paper's processing steps were these. Repertoire assessment relied on Simpson's diversity index, CDR3 size and DJ length profiles, and TRBV/TRBJ rearrangement plots. The most abundant DNA sequence in the deep sequencing data was defined as the immunodominant clone. CDR3 amino acid sequences were screened for sharing across subjects and compared with published repertoires and the VDJdb database. TCRdb reworked the public reads: Q25 trimming with fastp, MiXCR clone assembly, productive beta chains retained. Each CDR3 protein appears once, grouped with its most common genes and DNA. TCRdb assigned the V and J calls; the authors' analysis was not used. In this sample the table shows about 40,000 distinct CDR3 sequences, approximately 57% of which occur a single time. The leading ten clones occupy roughly three fifths of the sample.

The patients picked for sequencing were ones in whom flow cytometry had shown an expansion of CD8+CD57+ cells. All patients had severe acquired aplastic anemia diagnosed by International Study of Aplastic Anemia and Agranulocytosis and Camitta criteria. Patients had received no therapy at the time of blood sampling. In the study, sorted CD4+ and CD8+ blood T cells from patients with severe aplastic anemia and from healthy subjects underwent deep sequencing of TCR repertoires. Patients were enrolled under clinicaltrials.gov protocols 00001620, 01623167, 00001397, 00071045, 00081523 and 00961064 in the USA. Ficoll-Paque density gradient centrifugation was used to isolate peripheral blood mononuclear cells. Before DNA extraction, CD4+ and CD8+ T cells were sorted with FACS or magnetic beads. This clonotype was observed at least ten times. The clone's antigen remains unknown. Nothing much larger sits one base from this clone, and base qualities are not available.

The chain links TRBV5-5 with TRBJ1-3; TRBD1 lines up with 7 middle nucleotides. Specimen: sorted CD4+, CD8+, or CD8+CD57+ T cells (not recorded which) from PBMCs. This clonotype originated in a human donor with aplastic anemia. CDR3 loop: CASSLADRETGNTIYF. The DNA sequence is given as TGTGCCAGCAGCTTGGCCGACAGGGAAACCGGAAACACCATATATTTT.